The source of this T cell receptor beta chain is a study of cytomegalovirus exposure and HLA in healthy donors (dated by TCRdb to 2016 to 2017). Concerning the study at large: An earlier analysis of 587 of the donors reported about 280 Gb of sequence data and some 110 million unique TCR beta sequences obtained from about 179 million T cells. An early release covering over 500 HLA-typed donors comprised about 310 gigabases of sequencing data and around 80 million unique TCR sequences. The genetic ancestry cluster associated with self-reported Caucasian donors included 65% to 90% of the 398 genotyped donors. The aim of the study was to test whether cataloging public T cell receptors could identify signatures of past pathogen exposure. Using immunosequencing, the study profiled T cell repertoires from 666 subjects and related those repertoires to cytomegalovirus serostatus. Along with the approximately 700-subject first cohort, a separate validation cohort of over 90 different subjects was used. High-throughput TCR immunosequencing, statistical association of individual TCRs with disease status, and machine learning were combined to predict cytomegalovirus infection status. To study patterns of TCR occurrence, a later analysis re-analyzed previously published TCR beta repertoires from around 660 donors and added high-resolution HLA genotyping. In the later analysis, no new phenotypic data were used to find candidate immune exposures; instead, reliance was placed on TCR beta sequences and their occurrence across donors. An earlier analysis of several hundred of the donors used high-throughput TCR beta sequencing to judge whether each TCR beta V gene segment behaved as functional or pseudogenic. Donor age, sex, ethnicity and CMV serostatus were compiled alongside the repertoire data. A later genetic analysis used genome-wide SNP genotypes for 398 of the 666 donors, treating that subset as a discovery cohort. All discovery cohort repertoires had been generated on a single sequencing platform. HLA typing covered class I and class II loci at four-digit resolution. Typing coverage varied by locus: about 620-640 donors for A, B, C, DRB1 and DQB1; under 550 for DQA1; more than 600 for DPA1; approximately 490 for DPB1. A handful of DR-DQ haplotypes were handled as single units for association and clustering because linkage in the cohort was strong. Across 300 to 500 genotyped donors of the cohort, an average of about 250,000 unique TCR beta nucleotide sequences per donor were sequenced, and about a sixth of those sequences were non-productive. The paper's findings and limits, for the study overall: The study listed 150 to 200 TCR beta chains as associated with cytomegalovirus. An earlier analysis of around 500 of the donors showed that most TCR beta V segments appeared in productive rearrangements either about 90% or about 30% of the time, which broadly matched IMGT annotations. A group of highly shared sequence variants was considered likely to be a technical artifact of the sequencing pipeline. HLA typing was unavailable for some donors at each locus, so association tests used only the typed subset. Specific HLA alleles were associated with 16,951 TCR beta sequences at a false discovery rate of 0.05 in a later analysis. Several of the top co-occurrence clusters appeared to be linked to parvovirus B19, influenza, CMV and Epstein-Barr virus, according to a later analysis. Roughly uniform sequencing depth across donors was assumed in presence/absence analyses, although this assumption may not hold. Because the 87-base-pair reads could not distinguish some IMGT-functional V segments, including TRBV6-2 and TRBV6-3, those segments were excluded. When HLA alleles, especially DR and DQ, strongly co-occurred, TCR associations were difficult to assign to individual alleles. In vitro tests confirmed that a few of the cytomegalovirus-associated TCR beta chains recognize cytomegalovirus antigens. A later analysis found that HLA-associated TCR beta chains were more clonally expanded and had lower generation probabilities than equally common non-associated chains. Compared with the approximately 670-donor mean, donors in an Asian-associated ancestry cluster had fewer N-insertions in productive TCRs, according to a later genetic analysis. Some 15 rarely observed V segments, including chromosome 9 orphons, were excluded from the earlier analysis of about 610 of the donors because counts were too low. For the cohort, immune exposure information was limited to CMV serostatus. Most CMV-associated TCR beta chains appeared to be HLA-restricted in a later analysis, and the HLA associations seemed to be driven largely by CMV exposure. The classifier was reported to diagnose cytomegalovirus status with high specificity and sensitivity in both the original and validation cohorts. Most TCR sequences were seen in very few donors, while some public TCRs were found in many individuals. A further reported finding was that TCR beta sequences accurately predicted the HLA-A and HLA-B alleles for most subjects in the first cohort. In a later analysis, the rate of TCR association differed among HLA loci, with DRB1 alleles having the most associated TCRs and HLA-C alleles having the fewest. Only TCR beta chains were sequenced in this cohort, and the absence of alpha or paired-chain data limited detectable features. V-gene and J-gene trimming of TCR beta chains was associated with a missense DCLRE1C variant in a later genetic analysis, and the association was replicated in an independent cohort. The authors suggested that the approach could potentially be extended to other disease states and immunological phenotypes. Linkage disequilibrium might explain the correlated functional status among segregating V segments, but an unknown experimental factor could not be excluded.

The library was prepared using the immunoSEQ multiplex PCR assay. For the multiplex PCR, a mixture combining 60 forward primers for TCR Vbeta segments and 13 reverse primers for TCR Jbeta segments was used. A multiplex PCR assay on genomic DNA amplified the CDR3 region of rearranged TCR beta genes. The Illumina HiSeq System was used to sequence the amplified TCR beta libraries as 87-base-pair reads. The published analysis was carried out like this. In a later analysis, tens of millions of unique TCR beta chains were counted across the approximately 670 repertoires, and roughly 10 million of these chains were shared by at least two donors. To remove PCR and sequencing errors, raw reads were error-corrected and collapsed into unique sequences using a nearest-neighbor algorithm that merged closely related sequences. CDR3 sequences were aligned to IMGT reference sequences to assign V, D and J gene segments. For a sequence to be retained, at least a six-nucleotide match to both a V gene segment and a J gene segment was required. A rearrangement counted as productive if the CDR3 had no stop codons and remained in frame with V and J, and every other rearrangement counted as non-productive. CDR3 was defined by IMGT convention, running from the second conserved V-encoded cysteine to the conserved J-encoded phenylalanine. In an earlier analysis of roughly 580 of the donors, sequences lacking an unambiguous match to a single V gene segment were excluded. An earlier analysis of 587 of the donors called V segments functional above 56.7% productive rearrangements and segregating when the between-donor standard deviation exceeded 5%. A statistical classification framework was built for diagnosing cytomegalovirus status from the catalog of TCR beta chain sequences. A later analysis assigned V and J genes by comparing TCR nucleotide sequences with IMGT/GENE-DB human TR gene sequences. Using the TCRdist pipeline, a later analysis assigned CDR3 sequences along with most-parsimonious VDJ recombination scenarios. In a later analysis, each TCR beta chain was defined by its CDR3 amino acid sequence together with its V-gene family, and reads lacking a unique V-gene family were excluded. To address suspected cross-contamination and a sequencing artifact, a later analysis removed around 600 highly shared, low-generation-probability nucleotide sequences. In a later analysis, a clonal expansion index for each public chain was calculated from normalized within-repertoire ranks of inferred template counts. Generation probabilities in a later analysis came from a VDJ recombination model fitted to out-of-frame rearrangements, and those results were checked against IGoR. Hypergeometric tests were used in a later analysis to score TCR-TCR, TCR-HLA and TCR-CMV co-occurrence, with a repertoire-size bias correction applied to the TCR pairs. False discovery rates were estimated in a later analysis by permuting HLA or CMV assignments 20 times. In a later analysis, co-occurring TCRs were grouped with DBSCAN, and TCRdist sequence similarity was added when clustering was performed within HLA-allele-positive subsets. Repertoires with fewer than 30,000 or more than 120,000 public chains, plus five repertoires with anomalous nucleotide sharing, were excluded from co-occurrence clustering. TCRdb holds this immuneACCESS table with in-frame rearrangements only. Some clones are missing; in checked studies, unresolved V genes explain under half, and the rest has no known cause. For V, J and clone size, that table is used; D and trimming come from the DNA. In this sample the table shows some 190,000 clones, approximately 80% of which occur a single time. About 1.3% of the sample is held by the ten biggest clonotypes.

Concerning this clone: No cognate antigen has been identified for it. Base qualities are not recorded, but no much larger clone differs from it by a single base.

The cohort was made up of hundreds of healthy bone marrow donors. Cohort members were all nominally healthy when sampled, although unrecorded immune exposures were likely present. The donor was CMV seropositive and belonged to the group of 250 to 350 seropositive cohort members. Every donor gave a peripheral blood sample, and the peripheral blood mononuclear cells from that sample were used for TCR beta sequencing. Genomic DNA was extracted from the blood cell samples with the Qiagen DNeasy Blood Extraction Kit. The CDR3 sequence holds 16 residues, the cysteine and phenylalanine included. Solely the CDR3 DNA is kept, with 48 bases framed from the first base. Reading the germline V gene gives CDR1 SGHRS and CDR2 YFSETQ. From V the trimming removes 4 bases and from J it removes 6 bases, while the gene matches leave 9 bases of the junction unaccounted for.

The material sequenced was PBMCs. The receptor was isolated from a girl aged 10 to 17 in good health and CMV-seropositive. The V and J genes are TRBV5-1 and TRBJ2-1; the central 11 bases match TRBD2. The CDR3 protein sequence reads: CASSPPTSGSPNEQFF. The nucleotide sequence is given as TGCGCCAGCAGCCCGCCCACTAGCGGGAGTCCCAATGAGCAGTTCTTC. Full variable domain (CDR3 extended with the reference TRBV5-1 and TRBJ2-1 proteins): KAGVTQTPRYLIKTRGQQVTLSCSPISGHRSVSWYQQTPGQGLQFLFEYFSETQRNKGNFPGRFSGRQFSNSRSEMNVSTLELGDSALYLCASSPPTSGSPNEQFFGPGTRLTVL.